Listed here are 24 T cell receptor beta chains from one sample, sequenced in a study of neoadjuvant anti-PD-1 for oral cavity cancer. Assay used: immunoSEQ multiplex PCR; TCRdb lists only in-frame clones, some missing. Seen here are fewer than 70,000 clones, roughly 80% observed once, and the top ten hold 2% to 3%. The sample was PBMCs, taken before nivolumab (anti-PD-1) treatment. Receptor source: a person between 35 and 79 years old with oral cavity squamous cell carcinoma.

V is TRBV30 and J is TRBJ2-7; 7 bases agree with TRBD2. The length of the CDR3 is 14 residues. Germline CDR1 is GTSNPN and CDR2 is SVGIG (reference sequence). With 3 bases clipped from V and 2 bases from J, the junction kept 7 bases outside the gene matches. The CDR3 protein is CAWRYPGLPYEQYF. CDR3 bases: TGTGCCTGGAGGTATCCGGGACTACCCTACGAGCAGTACTTC.

This rearrangement joins TRBV7-2 to TRBJ1-6, with a tentative D call TRBD1 (5 bases). V was cut by 4 bases and J by 2 bases, with 6 bases left in between. Germline V lookup: CDR1 SGHTA, CDR2 FQGNSA. The CDR3 length is 14 residues. CDR3 bases: TGTGCCAGCAGCTCACAGGCCTATAATTCACCCCTCCACTTT. It specifies CASSSQAYNSPLHF.

This rearrangement joins TRBV5-8 to TRBJ2-5; D may be TRBD2 (5 bases). CDR1 is SGHTS and CDR2 is YDEGEE in the germline V gene. This CDR3 region has 15 residues. V was clipped by 4 bases and J by 2 bases, with 15 bases between them. The CDR3 sequence: CASSLSGGIQETQYF. The CDR3 DNA follows: TGTGCCAGCAGCCTATCCGGAGGCATACAAGAGACCCAGTACTTC. Full variable domain (outside the CDR3, taken from reference TRBV5-8 and TRBJ2-5): EAGVTQSPTHLIKTRGQQATLRCSPISGHTSVYWYQQALGLGLQFLLWYDEGEERNRGNFPPRFSGRQFPNYSSELNVNALELEDSALYLCASSLSGGIQETQYFGPGTRLLVL.

The chain is built from TRBV6-1 and TRBJ2-2, with 8 bases identical to TRBD1. Unmatched junction bases numbered 11, after V lost 8 bases and J lost 3 bases. Germline CDR1 and CDR2: MNHNS and SASEGT. This CDR3 has 16 amino acids. The CDR3 DNA reads as TGTGCCAGCTGTGCTAGTGGGACAGGAGACACCGGGGAGCTGTTTTTT. It encodes CASCASGTGDTGELFF.

This clone occurred a few times. CDR3 region: CATSPSDSPSTEAFF. The CDR3 DNA sequence: TGTGCCACCAGCCCTAGCGACTCCCCATCCACTGAAGCTTTCTTT. V usage is TRBV15 and J usage is TRBJ1-1; D is uncertain. CDR1 and CDR2 from the germline V gene are LNHNV and YYDKDF (reference sequence). V lost 5 bases and J lost 4, with 17 bases in between. This CDR3 has 15 residues.

This clone came up a few times. The gene calls are TRBV5-6 and TRBJ2-7, with a weak D call TRBD2 (6 bases). This CDR3 is 16 amino acids long. V was pared by 3 bases and J by 4 bases, with 20 bases between. Germline lookup yields CDR1 SGHDT and CDR2 YYEEEE. CDR3 nucleotide sequence: TGTGCCAGCAGCTGGGGGAGGAGCCGAGCGCGGTACGAGCAGTACTTC. Translating gives CASSWGRSRARYEQYF.

This chain links TRBV27 with TRBJ1-1; no definite D call. CDR1 is MNHEY, CDR2 SMNVEV, per germline (reference sequence). The V and J ends lost 2 bases and 0 bases respectively, with 7 bases between them. CDR3 length equals 14 residues. In DNA, the CDR3 is TGTGCCAGCAGTTTACAGGTTATGAACACTGAAGCTTTCTTT. Protein product: CASSLQVMNTEAFF.

The chain uses TRBV11-2 and TRBJ2-5; TRBD1 might be the D (6 bases). V lost 4 bases and J 3 bases, leaving 15 bases between the germline ends. This CDR3 contains 15 residues. Germline V gene lookup returns CDR1 SGHAT and CDR2 FQNNGV. The CDR3 here is CASSSRARTEETQYF. The CDR3 DNA follows: TGTGCCAGCAGCTCCCGTGCGAGGACAGAAGAGACCCAGTACTTC.

V usage is TRBV7-9 and J usage is TRBJ2-3; D gene uncertain. Germline V gives CDR1 SEHNR, CDR2 FQNEAQ (reference sequence). The V and J ends lost 3 bases and 2 bases respectively, with 9 bases between them. The CDR3 loop spans 14 amino acids. Here the CDR3 reads CASSFGRDTDTQYF. As DNA, the CDR3 is TGTGCCAGCAGCTTTGGCAGAGACACAGATACGCAGTATTTT.

The rearrangement joins TRBV6-1 to TRBJ2-4; D is uncertain. CDR3 length: 16 residues. Trimming shortened V by 3 bases and J by 0 bases, and 12 bases separated the two germline ends. Germline CDR1 is MNHNS and CDR2 is SASEGT. CDR3 residues: CASSEGWTVAKNIQYF. The CDR3 DNA sequence: TGTGCCAGCAGTGAGGGTTGGACGGTAGCCAAAAACATTCAGTACTTC.

The J gene is TRBJ2-3, the V gene TRBV7-2; the D gene is possibly TRBD2 (6 bases). From germline, CDR1 is SGHTA and CDR2 FQGNSA. V was pared by 4 bases and J by 0 bases, with 11 bases between. The CDR3 length is 15 residues. This chain's CDR3 is CASSSRAGSTDTQYF. As DNA, the CDR3 is TGTGCCAGCAGCTCACGGGCGGGGAGCACAGATACGCAGTATTTT.

This chain links TRBV6-4 with TRBJ2-3; TRBD1 aligns across 11 bases. Per germline, CDR1 MRHNA and CDR2 SNTAGT. The CDR3 loop spans 14 amino acids. Germline trimming cut 5 bases from V and 8 bases from J; bases unmatched to any gene: 6. The CDR3 sequence: CASSQTGTGGTQYF. The DNA of the CDR3 is TGTGCCAGCAGTCAGACCGGGACAGGGGGTACGCAGTATTTT.

The chain's CDR3 is CASSPRLAGVPRPTNEQFF. The CDR3 DNA sequence: TGTGCCAGCAGCCCTCGACTAGCGGGAGTCCCCCGACCGACCAATGAGCAGTTCTTC. This sequence joins TRBV5-4 and TRBJ2-1, with 12 positions matching TRBD2. The junction had 17 bases not matched to a gene; V was cut back by 4 bases and J by 6 bases. CDR3 length: 19 residues. Germline CDR1 reads SGHNT; CDR2 reads YYREEE (reference sequence).

This chain uses TRBV11-1 with TRBJ1-2, with 8 bases identical to TRBD1. The CDR3 is made up of 14 amino acids. Germline assignment: CDR1 SGHAT and CDR2 FQDESV (reference sequence). With 5 bases clipped from V and 8 bases from J, the junction kept 10 bases outside the gene matches. The DNA of the CDR3 is TGTGCCAGCAGCCGCCGGCAGGGGGCGGAAGGCTACACCTTC. It translates to CASSRRQGAEGYTF.

The genes are TRBV29-1 and TRBJ1-1; D might be TRBD1 (6 bases). Trimming cost V 7 bases and J 4 bases, with 13 bases left between them. CDR1 is SQVTM and CDR2 is ANQGSEA in the germline V gene. This CDR3 spans 12 amino acids. The DNA of the CDR3 is TGCAGCGGCGGACAGCGAGGCACTGAAGCTTTCTTT. Translation gives CSGGQRGTEAFF.

This clone was recorded a few times. The V gene is TRBV19, the J gene TRBJ1-2; possibly TRBD1 for D (6 bases). Between the trimmed V and J ends, which lost 6 bases and 0 bases, there was a span of 11 bases. Per the germline V gene, CDR1 is LNHDA and CDR2 is SQIVND (reference sequence). CDR3 length: 14 residues. The CDR3 nucleotides are TGTGCCAGTAGATTCGGACAGACTAACTATGGCTACACCTTC. It yields the protein CASRFGQTNYGYTF.

V usage is TRBV11-2 and J usage is TRBJ2-3; TRBD2 agrees at 9 bases. The CDR3 has 18 amino acids. V lost 5 bases to trimming and J lost 1 base; unmatched junction nucleotides: 13. Germline V gene lookup returns CDR1 SGHAT and CDR2 FQNNGV. CDR3 region: CASSRLRSSGRGTDTQYF. The CDR3 bases are TGTGCCAGCAGCCGGCTGAGGAGTAGCGGGAGAGGCACAGATACGCAGTATTTT.

V and J are TRBV19 and TRBJ2-1, with TRBD2 as a possible D gene (6 bases). This CDR3 has 15 residues. CDR1 is LNHDA and CDR2 is SQIVND in the germline V gene (reference sequence). V lost 3 bases, J lost 8 bases, and 17 bases lay in between. CDR3 amino acids: CASSMKGIPGDEQFF. DNA for the CDR3: TGTGCCAGTAGTATGAAGGGGATTCCGGGAGATGAGCAGTTCTTC. Combining the CDR3 with reference TRBV19 and TRBJ2-1 gives the whole variable domain DGGITQSPKYLFRKEGQNVTLSCEQNLNHDAMYWYRQDPGQGLRLIYYSQIVNDFQKGDIAEGYSVSREKKESFPLTVTSAQKNPTAFYLCASSMKGIPGDEQFFGPGTRLTVL.

The chain joins TRBV2 to TRBJ1-5, with TRBD1 as a possible D gene (6 bases). V dropped 6 bases and J dropped 2 bases, with 14 bases sitting between them. Germline V CDR1 and CDR2: SNHLY, FYNNEI. The CDR3 loop spans 15 amino acids. This chain's CDR3 is CASRRRGAGNQPQHF. CDR3 bases: TGTGCCAGCAGGCGGCGGGGGGCTGGCAATCAGCCCCAGCATTTT.

CDR3: CASSLSTGVNTEAFF. CDR3 coding DNA: TGTGCCAGCAGTTTATCGACAGGTGTGAACACTGAAGCTTTCTTT. This chain links TRBV28 with TRBJ1-1; D is possibly TRBD1 (6 bases). With 1 base removed from V and 0 bases from J, the gap between germline ends came to 9 bases. The CDR3 has 15 residues. Germline V gene lookup returns CDR1 MDHEN and CDR2 SYDVKM.

This sequence joins TRBV6-1 and TRBJ1-1, with a tentative D call TRBD1 (5 bases). Germline CDR1 reads MNHNS; CDR2 reads SASEGT. The CDR3 extends over 15 amino acids. The germline V and J ends were trimmed by 6 bases and 0 bases, with 14 bases remaining between them. CDR3 DNA sequence: TGTGCCAGCAGGTCGGCAGGGAGGTTGAACACTGAAGCTTTCTTT. Translated, it gives CASRSAGRLNTEAFF.

The V and J genes are TRBV15 and TRBJ1-2; D might be TRBD1 (6 bases). CDR3 length: 14 residues. Trimming removed 4 bases at V and 6 bases at J, with 15 bases between. Germline assignment: CDR1 LNHNV and CDR2 YYDKDF (reference sequence). The CDR3 nucleotides read TGTGCCACCAGCATTTGGAACAGGGTTGATGGCTACACCTTC. Amino acid sequence: CATSIWNRVDGYTF.

The J gene is TRBJ2-2, the V gene TRBV25-1; 8 bases fit TRBD1. CDR3 length equals 15 residues. Germline V gives CDR1 MGHDK, CDR2 SYGVNS. The ends lost 3 bases at V and 4 bases at J; junction bases unmatched: 4. The CDR3 nucleotides are TGTGCCAGCAGTGACGACAGGGGTGGCACCGGGGAGCTGTTTTTT. Its protein product is CASSDDRGGTGELFF. The variable domain in full, with the rest retrieved from reference TRBV25-1 and TRBJ2-2, is EADIYQTPRYLVIGTGKKITLECSQTMGHDKMYWYQQDPGMELHLIHYSYGVNSTEKGDLSSESTVSRIRTEHFPLTLESARPSHTSQYLCASSDDRGGTGELFFGEGSRLTVL.

This clone has just a few counts. J is TRBJ1-1 and V is TRBV5-1, with TRBD1 matching 9 bases. The CDR3 length is 15 residues. V dropped 5 bases and J dropped 1; count of bases not matched to a gene: 6. The germline V gene has CDR1 SGHRS and CDR2 YFSETQ. The CDR3 protein is CASRTEDRGNTEAFF. As DNA, the CDR3 is TGCGCCAGCAGAACCGAGGACAGGGGGAACACTGAAGCTTTCTTT.